This T cell receptor (beta chain) appears in the sequencing data of a study of T-cell memory formation after mild COVID-19. The 5'RACE method, run with constant-segment primers, produced TCR alpha and TCR beta cDNA libraries (carrying sample barcodes and UMIs). Using its own MiXCR run on the 5' RACE reads, TCRdb lists one record per CDR3 protein. The table has 260,000 or so distinct CDR3 sequences, approximately 16% seen once. This clonotype was seen a handful of times. V dropped 8 bases and J dropped 9; count of bases not matched to a gene: 10. Germline CDR1 MNHEY, CDR2 SVGEGT. This CDR3 spans 13 amino acids.

The TCR sequence derives from a young man who had mild COVID-19 (a few samples of this study predate the infection). Cell type and time point are not known. The sample taken for sequencing was PBMCs or a T cell subset sorted from them (not recorded which). The chain links TRBV6-2 or TRBV6-3 to TRBJ2-1; TRBD2 matches at 7 bases. DNA for the CDR3: TGTGCCAGCGCGAAGTCCGGGGGGTCTGAGCAGTTCTTC. It yields the protein CASAKSGGSEQFF.